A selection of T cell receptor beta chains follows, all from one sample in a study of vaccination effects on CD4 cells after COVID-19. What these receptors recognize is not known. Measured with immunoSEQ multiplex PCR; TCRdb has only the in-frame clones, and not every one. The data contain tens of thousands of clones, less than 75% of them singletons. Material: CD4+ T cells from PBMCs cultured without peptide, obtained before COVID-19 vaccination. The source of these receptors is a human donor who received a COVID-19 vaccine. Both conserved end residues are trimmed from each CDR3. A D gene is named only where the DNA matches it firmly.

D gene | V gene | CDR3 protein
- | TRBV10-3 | AISGSTGSREETQY
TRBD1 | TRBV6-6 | ASSSGTVNTEAF
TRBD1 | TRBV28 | ASSTGGYTGELF
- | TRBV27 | ASSQFSGATNEKLF
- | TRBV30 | AWTLRVGETQY
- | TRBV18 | ASSPDAAQEY
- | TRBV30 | ACNFQWTYEQY
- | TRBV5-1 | ASSLGPQYEQY
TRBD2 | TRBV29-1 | SGGGDAARTDTQY
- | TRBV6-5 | ASSQGSNQPQH
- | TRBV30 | ASSGWLLNTEAF
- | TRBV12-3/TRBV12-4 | ASTIGGRSEAF
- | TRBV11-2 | ASSLGWGSGNTIY
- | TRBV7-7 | ASSLSDTADTEAF
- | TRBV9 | ASSTRGSTNEKLF
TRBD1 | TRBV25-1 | ASSVGQGGISPLH